This entry features one T cell receptor beta chain sequence. V gave up 4 bases and J gave up 4 bases; unmatched junction bases: 5. Germline lookup yields CDR1 KGHSH and CDR2 LQKENI. The CDR3 has 14 amino acids. This sample was included in a study of blood T cell repertoires in COVID-19. Study summary: In each case, the material was cDNA or gDNA derived from T cells, B-cell-depleted T cells, or PBMCs.

Per the original methods: Amplification with reference gene primers provided the estimates of nucleated cell counts. The data were produced by immunoSEQ multiplex PCR, yet TCRdb's version contains in-frame clones alone and is incomplete. V and J calls and clone size are copied from that table; D and trimming were computed from the DNA. Found here are roughly 150,000 clones, almost 85% of them singletons; the top ten hold approximately 16%. The gene calls are TRBV18 and TRBJ1-2; 8 nucleotides line up with TRBD1. This clonotype was obtained from a human donor with acute or convalescent COVID-19. The donor label of this sample is uncertain. What was sequenced was peripheral blood. CDR3 protein: CASSQGQDIYGYTF. CDR3 nucleotides: TGTGCCAGCTCACAGGGACAGGACATCTATGGCTACACCTTC.